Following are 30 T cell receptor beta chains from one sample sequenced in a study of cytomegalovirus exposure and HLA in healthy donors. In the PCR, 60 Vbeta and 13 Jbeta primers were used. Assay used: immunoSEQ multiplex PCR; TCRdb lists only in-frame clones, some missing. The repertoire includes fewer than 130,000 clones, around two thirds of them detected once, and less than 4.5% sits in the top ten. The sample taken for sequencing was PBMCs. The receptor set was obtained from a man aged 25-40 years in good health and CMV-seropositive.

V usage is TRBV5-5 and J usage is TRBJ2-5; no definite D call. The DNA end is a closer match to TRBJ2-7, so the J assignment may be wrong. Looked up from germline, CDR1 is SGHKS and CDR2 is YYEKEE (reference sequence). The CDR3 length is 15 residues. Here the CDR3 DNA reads TGTGCCAGCAGCCCCCAGTGGGCGGACTCCTACGAGCAGTACTTC. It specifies CASSPQWADSYEQYF.

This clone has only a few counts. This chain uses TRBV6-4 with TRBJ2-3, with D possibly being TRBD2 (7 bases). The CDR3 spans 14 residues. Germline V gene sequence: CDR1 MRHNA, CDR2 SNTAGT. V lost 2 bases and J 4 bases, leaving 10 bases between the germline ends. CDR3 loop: CASSDGGAADTQYF. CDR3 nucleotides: TGTGCCAGCAGTGACGGGGGGGCAGCAGATACGCAGTATTTT.

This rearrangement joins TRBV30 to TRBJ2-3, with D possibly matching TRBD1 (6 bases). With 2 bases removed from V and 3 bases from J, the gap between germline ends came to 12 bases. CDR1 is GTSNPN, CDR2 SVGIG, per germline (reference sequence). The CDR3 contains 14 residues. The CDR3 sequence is CAWSRMGATDTQYF. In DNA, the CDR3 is TGTGCCTGGAGTCGCATGGGGGCAACAGATACGCAGTATTTT.

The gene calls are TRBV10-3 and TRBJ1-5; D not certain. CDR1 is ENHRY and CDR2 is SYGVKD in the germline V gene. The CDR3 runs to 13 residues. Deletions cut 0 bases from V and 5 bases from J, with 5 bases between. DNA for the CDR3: TGTGCCATCAGTGAGTCCTACGATCAGCCCCAGCATTTT. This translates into CAISESYDQPQHF.

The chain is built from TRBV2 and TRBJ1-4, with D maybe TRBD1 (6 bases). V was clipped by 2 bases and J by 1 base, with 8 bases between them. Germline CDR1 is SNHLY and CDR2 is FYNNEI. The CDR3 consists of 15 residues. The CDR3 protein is CASSENRVTNEKLFF. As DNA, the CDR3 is TGTGCCAGCAGTGAAAACAGGGTAACTAATGAAAAACTGTTTTTT.

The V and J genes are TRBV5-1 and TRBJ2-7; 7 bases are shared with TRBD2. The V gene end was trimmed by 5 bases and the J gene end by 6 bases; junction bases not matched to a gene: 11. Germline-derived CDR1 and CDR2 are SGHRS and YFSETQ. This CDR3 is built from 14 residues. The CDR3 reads CASSAGTGGFEQYF. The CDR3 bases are TGCGCCAGCAGTGCCGGGACGGGGGGTTTCGAGCAGTACTTC.

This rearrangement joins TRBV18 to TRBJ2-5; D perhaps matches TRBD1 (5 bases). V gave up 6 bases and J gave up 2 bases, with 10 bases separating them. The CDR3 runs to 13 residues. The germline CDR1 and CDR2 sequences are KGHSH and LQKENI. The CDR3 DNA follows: TGTGCCAGCTCTCGACAGTTTCAAGAGACCCAGTACTTC. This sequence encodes CASSRQFQETQYF.

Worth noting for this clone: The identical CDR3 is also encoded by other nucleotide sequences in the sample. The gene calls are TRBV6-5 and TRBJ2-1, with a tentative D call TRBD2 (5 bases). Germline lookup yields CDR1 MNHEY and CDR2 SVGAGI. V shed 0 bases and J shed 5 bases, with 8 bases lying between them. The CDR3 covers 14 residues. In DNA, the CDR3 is TGTGCCAGCAGTTACTCAGGAGGTAACAATGAGCAGTTCTTC. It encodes CASSYSGGNNEQFF.

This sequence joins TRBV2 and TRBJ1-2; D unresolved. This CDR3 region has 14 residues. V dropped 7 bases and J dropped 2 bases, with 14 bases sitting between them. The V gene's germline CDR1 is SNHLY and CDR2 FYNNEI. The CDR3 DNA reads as TGTGCCAGCAACACCCCTCCAGGAAACTATGGCTACACCTTC. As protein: CASNTPPGNYGYTF.

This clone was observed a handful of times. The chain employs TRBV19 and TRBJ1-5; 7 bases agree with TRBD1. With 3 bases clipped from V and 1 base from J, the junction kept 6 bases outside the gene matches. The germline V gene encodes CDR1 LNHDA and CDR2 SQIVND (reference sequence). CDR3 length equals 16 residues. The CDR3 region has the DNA TGTGCCAGTAGTATTCGACAGGGCACGAGCAATCAGCCCCAGCATTTT. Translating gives CASSIRQGTSNQPQHF.

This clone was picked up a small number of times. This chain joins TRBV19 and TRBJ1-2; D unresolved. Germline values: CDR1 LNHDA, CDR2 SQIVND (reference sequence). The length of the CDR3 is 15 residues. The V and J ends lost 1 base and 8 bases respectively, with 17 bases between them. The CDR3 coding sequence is TGTGCCAGTAGTATAGCCCCGACACTAGCGGGAGGCTACACCTTC. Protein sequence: CASSIAPTLAGGYTF.

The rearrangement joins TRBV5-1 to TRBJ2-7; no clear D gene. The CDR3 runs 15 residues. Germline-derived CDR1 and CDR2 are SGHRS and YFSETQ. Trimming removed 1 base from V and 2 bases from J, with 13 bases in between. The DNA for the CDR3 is TGCGCCAGCAGCTTGTCTGAGACACTGACCTACGAGCAGTACTTC. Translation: CASSLSETLTYEQYF.

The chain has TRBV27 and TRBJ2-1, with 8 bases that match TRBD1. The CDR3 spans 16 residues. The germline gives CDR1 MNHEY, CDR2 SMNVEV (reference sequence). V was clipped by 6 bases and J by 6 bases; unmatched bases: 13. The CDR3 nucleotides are TGTGCCAGCAGACGGGCGTGGACAGGGTATATCAATGAGCAGTTCTTC. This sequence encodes CASRRAWTGYINEQFF.

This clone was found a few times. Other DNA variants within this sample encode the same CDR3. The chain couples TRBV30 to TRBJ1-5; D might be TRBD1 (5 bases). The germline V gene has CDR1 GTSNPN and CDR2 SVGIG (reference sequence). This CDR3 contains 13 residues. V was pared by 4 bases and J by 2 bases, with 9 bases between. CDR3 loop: CAWKGQGNQPQHF. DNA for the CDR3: TGTGCCTGGAAGGGGCAGGGCAATCAGCCCCAGCATTTT.

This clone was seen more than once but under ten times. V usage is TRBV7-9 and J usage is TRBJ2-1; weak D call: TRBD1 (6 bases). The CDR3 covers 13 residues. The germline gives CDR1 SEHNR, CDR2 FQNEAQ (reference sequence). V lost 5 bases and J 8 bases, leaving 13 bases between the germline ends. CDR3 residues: CASSRTANDEQFF. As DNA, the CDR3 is TGTGCCAGCAGCCGGACAGCTAACGATGAGCAGTTCTTC.

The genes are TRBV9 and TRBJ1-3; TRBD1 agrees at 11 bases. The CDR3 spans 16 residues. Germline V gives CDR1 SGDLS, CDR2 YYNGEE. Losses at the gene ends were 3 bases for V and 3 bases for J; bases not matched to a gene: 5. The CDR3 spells CASSADRGQGGNTIYF. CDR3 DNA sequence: TGTGCCAGCAGCGCGGACAGGGGGCAAGGTGGAAACACCATATATTTT.

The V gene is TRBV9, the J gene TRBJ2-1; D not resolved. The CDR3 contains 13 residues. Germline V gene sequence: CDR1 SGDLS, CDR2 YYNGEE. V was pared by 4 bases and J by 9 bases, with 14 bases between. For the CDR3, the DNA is TGTGCCAGCAGCCCCCGATCGGGTGGTGAGCAGTTCTTC. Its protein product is CASSPRSGGEQFF.

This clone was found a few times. The CDR3 DNA is TGTGCCAGCAAGCTCGAAGCGCAGGGCTACACTGAAGCTTTCTTT. Translated: CASKLEAQGYTEAFF. The chain carries TRBV6-5 and TRBJ1-1; a possible D gene is TRBD1 (5 bases). The CDR3 has 15 amino acids. Germline CDR1 and CDR2: MNHEY and SVGAGI. V was trimmed by 7 bases and J by 3 bases, leaving 18 bases between them.

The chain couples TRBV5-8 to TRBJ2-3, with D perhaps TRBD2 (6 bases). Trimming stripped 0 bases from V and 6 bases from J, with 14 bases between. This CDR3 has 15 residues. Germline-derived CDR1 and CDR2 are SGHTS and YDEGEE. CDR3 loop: CASSLGGLSTDTQYF. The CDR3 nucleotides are TGTGCCAGCAGCTTGGGAGGACTAAGTACCGATACGCAGTATTTT.

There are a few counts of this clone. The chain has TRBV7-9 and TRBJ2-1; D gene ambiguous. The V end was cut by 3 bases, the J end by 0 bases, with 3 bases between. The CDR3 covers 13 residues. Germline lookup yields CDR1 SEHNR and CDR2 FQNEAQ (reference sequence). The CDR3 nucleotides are TGTGCCAGCAGCTTTAGCTCCTACAATGAGCAGTTCTTC. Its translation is CASSFSSYNEQFF.

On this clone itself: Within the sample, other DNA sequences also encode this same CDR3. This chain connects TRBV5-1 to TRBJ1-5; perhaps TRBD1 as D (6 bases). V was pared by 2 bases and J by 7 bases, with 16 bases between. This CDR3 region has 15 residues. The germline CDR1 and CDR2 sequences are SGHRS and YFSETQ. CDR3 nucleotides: TGCGCCAGCAGCTTAGGGGACACTTCGGGACAGCCCCAGCATTTT. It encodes CASSLGDTSGQPQHF.

The CDR3 bases are TGTGCCAGCAGCTTCTCTAACTATGGCTACACCTTC. Residues: CASSFSNYGYTF. The gene calls are TRBV6-1 and TRBJ1-2; no reliable D call. Trimming removed 6 bases from V and 0 bases from J, with 5 bases in between. This CDR3 spans 12 amino acids. CDR1 MNHNS and CDR2 SASEGT come from the germline V gene.

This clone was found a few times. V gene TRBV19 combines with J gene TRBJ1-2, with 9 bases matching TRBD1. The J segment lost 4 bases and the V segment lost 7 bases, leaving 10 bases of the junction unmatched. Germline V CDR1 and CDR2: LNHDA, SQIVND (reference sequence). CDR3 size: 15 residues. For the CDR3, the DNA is TGTGCCAGTATCCCTACAGGGGGCGCTGGCTATGGCTACACCTTC. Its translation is CASIPTGGAGYGYTF.

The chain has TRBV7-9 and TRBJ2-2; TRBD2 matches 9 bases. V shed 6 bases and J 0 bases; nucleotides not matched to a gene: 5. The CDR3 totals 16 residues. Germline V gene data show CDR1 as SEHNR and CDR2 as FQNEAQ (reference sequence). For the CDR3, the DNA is TGTGCCAGCAGATTAAGCGGGGGGACGAACACCGGGGAGCTGTTTTTT. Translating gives CASRLSGGTNTGELFF. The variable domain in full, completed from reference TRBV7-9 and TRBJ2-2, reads DTGVSQNPRHKITKRGQNVTFRCDPISEHNRLYWYRQTLGQGPEFLTYFQNEAQLEKSRLLSDRFSAERPKGSFSTLEIQRTEQGDSAMYLCASRLSGGTNTGELFFGEGSRLTVL.

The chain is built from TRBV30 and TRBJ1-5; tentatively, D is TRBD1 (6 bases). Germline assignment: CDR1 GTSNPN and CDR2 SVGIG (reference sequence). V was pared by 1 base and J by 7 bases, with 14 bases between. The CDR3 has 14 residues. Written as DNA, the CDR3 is TGTGCCTGGAGTGGGGGGAGTACAGGGCAGCCCCAGCATTTT. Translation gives CAWSGGSTGQPQHF.

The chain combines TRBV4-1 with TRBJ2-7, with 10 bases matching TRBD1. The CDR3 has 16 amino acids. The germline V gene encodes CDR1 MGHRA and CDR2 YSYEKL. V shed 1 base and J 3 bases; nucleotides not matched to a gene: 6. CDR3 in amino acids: CASSQAPGQGNYEQYF. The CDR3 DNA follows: TGCGCCAGCAGCCAAGCGCCGGGACAGGGGAACTACGAGCAGTACTTC.

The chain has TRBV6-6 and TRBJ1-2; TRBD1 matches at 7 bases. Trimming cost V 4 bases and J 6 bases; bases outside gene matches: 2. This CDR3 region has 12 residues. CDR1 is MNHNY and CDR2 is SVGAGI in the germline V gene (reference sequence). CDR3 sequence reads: CASSWDSNGYTF. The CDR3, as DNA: TGTGCCAGCAGTTGGGACAGCAATGGCTACACCTTC.

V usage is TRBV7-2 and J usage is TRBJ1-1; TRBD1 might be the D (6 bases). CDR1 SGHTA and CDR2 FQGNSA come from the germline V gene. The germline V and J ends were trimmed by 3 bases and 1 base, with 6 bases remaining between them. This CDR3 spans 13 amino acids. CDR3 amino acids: CASSLDRNTEAFF. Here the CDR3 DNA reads TGTGCCAGCAGCTTGGACAGGAACACTGAAGCTTTCTTT.

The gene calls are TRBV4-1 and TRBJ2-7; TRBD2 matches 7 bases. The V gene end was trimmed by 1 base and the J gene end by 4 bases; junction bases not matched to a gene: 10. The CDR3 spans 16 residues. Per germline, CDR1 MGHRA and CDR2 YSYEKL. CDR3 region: CASSQGGGGTDYEQYF. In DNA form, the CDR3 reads TGCGCCAGCAGCCAAGGGGGCGGGGGTACGGATTACGAGCAGTACTTC.

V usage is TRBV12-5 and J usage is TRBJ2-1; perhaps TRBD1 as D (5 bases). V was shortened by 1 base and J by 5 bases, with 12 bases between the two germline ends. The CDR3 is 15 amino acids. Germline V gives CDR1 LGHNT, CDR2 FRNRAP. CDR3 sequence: CASGLDRLYHNEQFF. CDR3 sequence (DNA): TGTGCTAGTGGTTTGGACAGGTTGTATCACAATGAGCAGTTCTTC.